This entry lists 7 T cell receptor beta chains sequenced from one sample in a study of shared clonotypes between healthy human individuals. TCRdb's table, derived via immunoSEQ multiplex PCR, lists solely in-frame clones and lacks some. The sample carries millions of clones, over 85% recorded once. Sequencing used naive CD4+ T cells sorted from blood. Specified subset: CD45RA+ positively selected. These receptors all come from a man aged 18 to 30 in good health.

The chain links TRBV7-9 to TRBJ1-2, with 12 bases fitting TRBD1. Germline V gene lookup returns CDR1 SEHNR and CDR2 FQNEAQ (reference sequence). The J segment lost 4 bases and the V segment lost 3 bases, leaving 9 bases of the junction unmatched. The CDR3 loop spans 17 amino acids. CDR3 sequence: CASSLSGTGGAIYGYTF. The CDR3 bases are TGTGCCAGCAGCTTGTCTGGGACAGGGGGCGCGATCTATGGCTACACCTTC.

The V gene is TRBV6-1, the J gene TRBJ1-6; no clear D. Trimming removed 2 bases at V and 10 bases at J, with 3 bases between. This CDR3 contains 11 residues. The germline V gene has CDR1 MNHNS and CDR2 SASEGT. CDR3 in amino acids: CASSEPSPLHF. The CDR3 region has the DNA TGTGCCAGCAGTGAACCCTCACCCCTCCACTTT.

The chain joins TRBV5-4 to TRBJ2-1; TRBD1 matches at 9 bases. Per germline, CDR1 SGHNT and CDR2 YYREEE (reference sequence). V shed 0 bases, J shed 7 bases, and the junction held 5 bases outside the gene matches. CDR3 length equals 15 residues. CDR3 in amino acids: CASSLVGQGKNEQFF. The CDR3 DNA is TGTGCCAGCAGCTTGGTGGGACAGGGTAAAAATGAGCAGTTCTTC.

V is TRBV6-5 and J is TRBJ1-1; 9 positions agree with TRBD1. From germline, CDR1 is MNHEY and CDR2 SVGAGI. The V gene end was trimmed by 6 bases and the J gene end by 6 bases; junction bases not matched to a gene: 8. The CDR3 covers 14 residues. In DNA form, the CDR3 reads TGTGCCAGCAGCCAGGGGACAGGGAGGTCTGAAGCTTTCTTT. Its translation: CASSQGTGRSEAFF.

The gene calls are TRBV4-3 and TRBJ2-3, with 8 bases identical to TRBD2. CDR3 length: 17 residues. The junction had 11 bases not matched to a gene; V was cut back by 5 bases and J by 1 base. Germline CDR1 reads LGHNA; CDR2 reads YSLEER. CDR3: CASSSWGGAGGTDTQYF. The CDR3 DNA reads as TGCGCCAGCAGCTCCTGGGGAGGAGCGGGAGGCACAGATACGCAGTATTTT.

Worth noting for this clone: Other DNA sequences of this sample code for an identical CDR3. The chain couples TRBV19 to TRBJ1-2, with 7 positions matching TRBD1. The CDR3 loop spans 14 amino acids. CDR1 and CDR2 from the germline V gene are LNHDA and SQIVND (reference sequence). The junction had 5 bases not matched to a gene; V was cut back by 5 bases and J by 2 bases. The CDR3 DNA reads as TGTGCCAGTAGTTACAGGGGAGTCAACTATGGCTACACCTTC. Protein sequence: CASSYRGVNYGYTF.

The chain uses TRBV7-9 and TRBJ2-5, with 8 bases matching TRBD1. Germline V gene sequence: CDR1 SEHNR, CDR2 FQNEAQ (reference sequence). V was pared by 5 bases and J by 1 base, with 18 bases of the junction left unmatched. There are 19 residues in the CDR3. The CDR3 loop reads CASSLGPGTGIKGQETQYF. DNA of the CDR3: TGTGCCAGCAGCCTAGGACCCGGGACAGGAATTAAGGGCCAAGAGACCCAGTACTTC.